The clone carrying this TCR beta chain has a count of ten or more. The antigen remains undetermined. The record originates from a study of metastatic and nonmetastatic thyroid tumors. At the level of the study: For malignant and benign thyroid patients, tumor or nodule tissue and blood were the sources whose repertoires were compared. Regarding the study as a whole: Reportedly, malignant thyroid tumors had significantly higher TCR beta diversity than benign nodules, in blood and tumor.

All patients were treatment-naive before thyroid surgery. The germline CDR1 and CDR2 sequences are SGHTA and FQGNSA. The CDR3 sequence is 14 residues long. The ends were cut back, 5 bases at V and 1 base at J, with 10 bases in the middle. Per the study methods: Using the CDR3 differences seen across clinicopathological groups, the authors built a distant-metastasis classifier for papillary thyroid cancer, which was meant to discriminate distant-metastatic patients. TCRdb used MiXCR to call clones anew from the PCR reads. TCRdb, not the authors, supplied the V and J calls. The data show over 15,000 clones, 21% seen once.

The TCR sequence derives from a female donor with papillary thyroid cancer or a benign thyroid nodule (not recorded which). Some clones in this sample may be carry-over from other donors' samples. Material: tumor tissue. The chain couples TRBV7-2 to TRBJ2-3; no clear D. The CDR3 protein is CASSELSGTDTQYF. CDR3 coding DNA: TGTGCCAGCAGCGAGCTTTCGGGCACAGATACGCAGTATTTT. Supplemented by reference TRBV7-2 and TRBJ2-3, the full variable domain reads GAGVSQSPSNKVTEKGKDVELRCDPISGHTALYWYRQSLGQGLEFLIYFQGNSAPDKSGLPSDRFSAERTGGSVSTLTIQRTQQEDSAVYLCASSELSGTDTQYFGPGTRLTVL.